The 23 T cell receptor beta chains given below trace back to one sample, sequenced in a study of cytomegalovirus exposure and HLA in healthy donors. The PCR employed 60 Vbeta primers together with 13 Jbeta primers. Clones were sequenced by immunoSEQ multiplex PCR, and TCRdb holds only the in-frame ones, with some missing. The repertoire has some 130,000 clones, more than 75% of them found once; the top ten carry approximately 2.1%. Material for sequencing was PBMCs. The receptor source for this set is a man aged 25 to 40 in good health and CMV-seronegative.

This clone showed up just a few times. The chain joins TRBV13 to TRBJ2-4; D remains unclear. V lost 4 bases and J lost 6, with 13 bases in between. CDR1 is PRHDT, CDR2 FYEKMQ, per germline (reference sequence). The CDR3 contains 14 residues. The CDR3 is CASSSEVQPNIQYF. In DNA form, the CDR3 reads TGTGCCAGCAGCTCTGAAGTACAGCCAAACATTCAGTACTTC. The whole variable domain, filled in from reference TRBV13 and TRBJ2-4, reads AAGVIQSPRHLIKEKRETATLKCYPIPRHDTVYWYQQGPGQDPQFLISFYEKMQSDKGSIPDRFSAQQFSDYHSELNMSSLELGDSALYFCASSSEVQPNIQYFGAGTRLSVL.

This clone was seen just once. The chain combines TRBV9 with TRBJ1-1; D is unclear. V dropped 3 bases and J dropped 11 bases, with 17 bases sitting between them. Germline V gene sequence: CDR1 SGDLS, CDR2 YYNGEE. CDR3 size: 13 residues. As DNA, the CDR3 is TGTGCCAGCAGCGAAATCCCCGCGGAGAATGCTTTCTTT. Protein product: CASSEIPAENAFF.

The chain joins TRBV9 to TRBJ2-5; TRBD2 might be the D (7 bases). Trimming pared 0 bases from V and 4 bases from J, leaving 16 bases between. From germline, CDR1 is SGDLS and CDR2 YYNGEE. This CDR3 spans 16 amino acids. Here the CDR3 reads CASSVGERGGRETQYF. The CDR3 DNA is TGTGCCAGCAGCGTAGGGGAAAGGGGGGGTAGAGAGACCCAGTACTTC.

The chain is built from TRBV5-6 and TRBJ2-1; 13 bases agree with TRBD2. The CDR3 is 15 residues long. Per germline, CDR1 SGHDT and CDR2 YYEEEE. Trimming cost V 4 bases and J 6 bases; bases outside gene matches: 4. The CDR3 spells CASSVTSGRVNEQFF. In nucleotides, the CDR3 is TGTGCCAGCAGCGTAACTAGCGGGAGGGTCAATGAGCAGTTCTTC.

The chain carries TRBV18 and TRBJ2-5; D may be TRBD2 (6 bases). The CDR3 has 13 residues. Germline V gives CDR1 KGHSH, CDR2 LQKENI. V lost 2 bases and J lost 3, with 7 bases in between. CDR3 nucleotide sequence: TGTGCCAGCTCACCAGGCGGGGAAGAGACCCAGTACTTC. Translating gives CASSPGGEETQYF. The whole variable domain, filled in from reference TRBV18 and TRBJ2-5, reads NAGVMQNPRHLVRRRGQEARLRCSPMKGHSHVYWYRQLPEEGLKFMVYLQKENIIDESGMPKERFSAEFPKEGPSILRIQQVVRGDSAAYFCASSPGGEETQYFGPGTRLLVL.

The rearrangement joins TRBV6-5 to TRBJ2-5, with TRBD2 identical over 12 bases. V was clipped by 5 bases and J by 2 bases; unmatched bases: 0. This CDR3 has 14 amino acids. The germline V gene encodes CDR1 MNHEY and CDR2 SVGAGI. CDR3 DNA sequence: TGTGCCAGCAGTGGGACTAGCGGGCAAGAGACCCAGTACTTC. It yields the protein CASSGTSGQETQYF.

This chain joins TRBV30 and TRBJ2-3; 8 nucleotides agree with TRBD1. V was clipped by 7 bases and J by 4 bases; unmatched bases: 10. The CDR3 totals 14 residues. Germline CDR1 GTSNPN, CDR2 SVGIG (reference sequence). The CDR3 loop is CASSGGGLADTQYF. DNA of the CDR3: TGTGCCTCCTCAGGGGGCGGGTTAGCAGATACGCAGTATTTT. The full variable domain, rest sourced from reference TRBV30 and TRBJ2-3, is SQTIHQWPATLVQPVGSPLSLECTVEGTSNPNLYWYRQAAGRGLQLLFYSVGIGQISSEVPQNLSASRPQDRQFILSSKKLLLSDSGFYLCASSGGGLADTQYFGPGTRLTVL.

This chain links TRBV5-1 with TRBJ2-2, with 7 bases identical to TRBD2. CDR1 is SGHRS and CDR2 is YFSETQ in the germline V gene. The CDR3 consists of 14 residues. The trim removed 5 bases at V and 5 bases at J, leaving 6 bases unmatched. The CDR3 bases are TGCGCCAGCAGGGGGAGGGACCATACCGGGGAGCTGTTTTTT. Translation: CASRGRDHTGELFF. The whole variable domain, filled in from reference TRBV5-1 and TRBJ2-2, reads KAGVTQTPRYLIKTRGQQVTLSCSPISGHRSVSWYQQTPGQGLQFLFEYFSETQRNKGNFPGRFSGRQFSNSRSEMNVSTLELGDSALYLCASRGRDHTGELFFGEGSRLTVL.

This chain connects TRBV29-1 to TRBJ2-3, with 13 nucleotides matching TRBD2. This CDR3 spans 15 amino acids. Germline trimming cut 4 bases from V and 2 bases from J; bases unmatched to any gene: 3. CDR1 is SQVTM and CDR2 is ANQGSEA in the germline V gene. The CDR3 region has the DNA TGCAGCGTTGTAGGGACTAGCGGGAACACAGATACGCAGTATTTT. It specifies CSVVGTSGNTDTQYF.

This clone has more than one count but fewer than ten. The V call is TRBV29-1, the J call TRBJ1-2; D not resolved. CDR1 is SQVTM and CDR2 is ANQGSEA in the germline V gene. Trimming pared 8 bases from V and 1 base from J, leaving 11 bases between. CDR3 length equals 12 residues. CDR3 protein: CSHSVLNYGYTF. The CDR3 DNA is TGCAGCCACAGTGTGCTTAACTATGGCTACACCTTC.

To note about this clone: One end of the junction fails to match germline, which may point to a read error. The chain links TRBV19 to TRBJ2-2; TRBD1 agrees at 8 bases. Per the germline V gene, CDR1 is LNHDA and CDR2 is SQIVND (reference sequence). This CDR3 spans 14 amino acids. CDR3 in DNA: TGTGCCAGTAATCGACAGGGGAACCCCGGGGAGCTGTTTTTT. Its protein product is CASNRQGNPGELFF.

The chain carries TRBV28 and TRBJ2-3; the D is unclear. V lost 6 bases and J 5 bases, leaving 9 bases between the germline ends. The CDR3 covers 12 residues. CDR1 and CDR2 (germline): MDHEN, SYDVKM. CDR3 nucleotide sequence: TGTGCCAGCAGGTCTGTTTTAGATACGCAGTATTTT. Its translation: CASRSVLDTQYF.

This chain joins TRBV19 and TRBJ2-1; D may be TRBD2 (6 bases). This CDR3 is 14 amino acids long. Per germline, CDR1 LNHDA and CDR2 SQIVND (reference sequence). V gave up 3 bases and J gave up 6 bases, with 12 bases separating them. For the CDR3, the DNA is TGTGCCAGTAGTATTTATGTGGGGGGCAATGAGCAGTTCTTC. This codes for CASSIYVGGNEQFF.

The J gene is TRBJ2-7, the V gene TRBV28, with 8 bases aligning to TRBD1. The germline V gene has CDR1 MDHEN and CDR2 SYDVKM. Trimming removed 6 bases from V and 3 bases from J; junction bases left unmatched: 7. The length of the CDR3 is 14 residues. Here the CDR3 reads CASRPRDRLYEQYF. The CDR3 DNA reads TGTGCCAGCAGACCCCGGGACAGGCTCTACGAGCAGTACTTC. Complete variable domain (other parts from reference TRBV28 and TRBJ2-7): DVKVTQSSRYLVKRTGEKVFLECVQDMDHENMFWYRQDPGLGLRLIYFSYDVKMKEKGDIPEGYSVSREKKERFSLILESASTNQTSMYLCASRPRDRLYEQYFGPGTRLTVT.

This chain connects TRBV28 to TRBJ2-7, with 7 bases aligning to TRBD2. The CDR3 is 14 amino acids. Germline V lookup: CDR1 MDHEN, CDR2 SYDVKM. The V segment lost 8 bases and the J segment 2 bases; nucleotides outside the gene matches: 9. The CDR3 protein is CASSVLGGAYEQYF. In DNA, the CDR3 is TGTGCCAGCTCAGTCCTTGGGGGGGCCTACGAGCAGTACTTC.

The chain carries TRBV9 and TRBJ2-7, with D unresolved. The CDR3 sequence is 14 residues long. The germline V and J ends were trimmed by 2 bases and 1 base, with 10 bases remaining between them. CDR1 and CDR2 from the germline V gene are SGDLS and YYNGEE. The CDR3 bases are TGTGCCAGCAGCGTTCTGTATTCTTCCTACGAGCAGTACTTC. This codes for CASSVLYSSYEQYF.

This chain links TRBV27 with TRBJ2-7, with 11 bases matching TRBD2. With V trimmed by 3 bases and J by 7 bases, 5 bases remained unmatched. This CDR3 has 14 amino acids. The germline V gene encodes CDR1 MNHEY and CDR2 SMNVEV (reference sequence). The CDR3 protein is CASSFNLAGGEQYF. The CDR3, as DNA: TGTGCCAGCAGTTTTAATCTAGCGGGGGGAGAGCAGTACTTC.

This clone showed up just a few times. The V gene is TRBV28, the J gene TRBJ2-2; TRBD1 might be the D (6 bases). The CDR3 loop spans 15 amino acids. CDR1 MDHEN and CDR2 SYDVKM come from the germline V gene. Trimming shortened V by 6 bases and J by 5 bases, and 16 bases separated the two germline ends. CDR3 in amino acids: CASSVKGVVTGELFF. CDR3 nucleotides: TGTGCCAGCAGCGTGAAGGGGGTTGTTACCGGGGAGCTGTTTTTT.

This chain uses TRBV6-5 with TRBJ2-5; TRBD1 matches at 9 bases. The length of the CDR3 is 13 residues. From germline, CDR1 is MNHEY and CDR2 SVGAGI. The junction had 2 bases not matched to a gene; V was cut back by 6 bases and J by 3 bases. In nucleotides, the CDR3 is TGTGCCAGCAGAGACAGGGGGGAAGAGACCCAGTACTTC. This sequence encodes CASRDRGEETQYF.

The V call is TRBV7-2, the J call TRBJ2-3, with TRBD2 as a possible D gene (6 bases). This CDR3 is 16 amino acids long. V was clipped by 5 bases and J by 0 bases, with 15 bases between them. The germline gives CDR1 SGHTA, CDR2 FQGNSA. In nucleotides, the CDR3 is TGTGCCAGCAGCGAATCTCTAGCGCTCAGCACAGATACGCAGTATTTT. Protein product: CASSESLALSTDTQYF.

The rearrangement links TRBV6-5 to TRBJ2-7; TRBD2 is a possible D gene (5 bases). The CDR3 contains 13 residues. Trimming cost V 1 base and J 8 bases, with 12 bases left between them. Germline-derived CDR1 and CDR2 are MNHEY and SVGAGI. The CDR3 DNA follows: TGTGCCAGCAGTTACTTGGACTTCCAGCAGCAGTACTTC. It yields the protein CASSYLDFQQQYF.

This chain connects TRBV15 to TRBJ1-1; 8 bases align to TRBD1. V trimming: 6 bases; J trimming: 5 bases; junction bases outside the gene matches: 8. The CDR3 extends over 14 amino acids. The germline CDR1 and CDR2 sequences are LNHNV and YYDKDF (reference sequence). The CDR3 sequence: CATRDRDISTEAFF. CDR3 in DNA: TGTGCCACCAGGGACAGGGATATATCGACTGAAGCTTTCTTT.

This clone has a single count. V is TRBV11-2 and J is TRBJ2-7; TRBD2 matches 10 bases. The CDR3 length is 15 residues. With 5 bases clipped from V and 1 base from J, the junction kept 5 bases outside the gene matches. Germline V CDR1 and CDR2: SGHAT, FQNNGV. The CDR3 region is CASSRTSGQSYEQYF. DNA for the CDR3: TGTGCCAGCAGCCGGACTAGCGGACAGTCCTACGAGCAGTACTTC.